The clone carrying this TCR beta chain has only one observation. What it recognizes is unknown. This entry belongs to a study of radiotherapy plus CTLA-4 blockade in lung cancer. On the study more broadly: Disease control reached under 35%, with objective responses in less than 20%. Regarding the study as a whole: Some TCR clones had been derived from tumors. These clones expanded in peripheral blood after radiotherapy plus ipilimumab. Early clone dynamics of blood T cells, plus interferon-beta, reportedly predicted response best.

Germline assignment: CDR1 SGHRS and CDR2 YFSETQ. The CDR3 runs to 17 residues. Trimming removed 4 bases at V and 0 bases at J, with 16 bases between. Libraries were prepared by immunoSEQ multiplex PCR; TCRdb keeps only in-frame clonotypes and omits some of them. The sample lists 25,000 to 35,000 clones, 65% to 80% seen once, with 7% to 9.5% in the top ten. The chain uses TRBV5-1 and TRBJ1-4; D unclear. The specimen comprised peripheral blood, sampled from a patient treated with radiotherapy plus ipilimumab. The source is a human donor with non-small cell lung cancer who had stable disease on radiotherapy plus ipilimumab. CDR3 DNA: TGCGCCAGCAGCCCTGGTTTTTTCGCGACAACTAATGAAAAACTGTTTTTT. Translating it yields CASSPGFFATTNEKLFF.